This T cell receptor beta chain was captured by sequencing in a study of cytomegalovirus exposure and HLA in healthy donors. V lost 10 bases, J lost 4 bases, and 33 bases stayed unmatched. Germline loops: CDR1 LNHDA, CDR2 SQIVND (reference sequence). The CDR3 contains 22 residues. 60 Vbeta and 13 Jbeta primers were used in PCR. Sequencing used immunoSEQ multiplex PCR; TCRdb keeps in-frame clones, though not all of them. Of 84,000 or so clones listed, 62% are singletons. This clonotype originated in a woman in her 30s in good health and CMV-seropositive. The chain joins TRBV19 to TRBJ1-5, with 8 nucleotides matching TRBD1. The specimen was PBMCs. CDR3 in amino acids: CANQGAFDRGDSDLHPNQPQHF. The CDR3 DNA reads TGTGCCAACCAGGGGGCCTTCGATAGGGGCGACAGCGATCTCCATCCTAATCAGCCCCAGCATTTT.